This is a list of T cell receptor beta chains from one sample in a study of blood T cell repertoires in COVID-19. The data were produced by immunoSEQ multiplex PCR, yet TCRdb's version contains in-frame clones alone and is incomplete. Among almost 250,000 clones listed, about 89% were seen once. Sequenced sample: peripheral blood. The source of these receptors is a woman aged 55-70 years who had recovered from COVID-19. Each CDR3 is given with its conserved first and last residue.

v_gene | len | CDR3aa
TRBV18 | 16 | CASSPPSSILYNEQFF
TRBV7-9 | 19 | CASSFTGTEIYPTNEKLFF
TRBV18 | 13 | CASSSDRGLEAFF
TRBV10-1 | 15 | CASILTGTTSYEQYF
TRBV11-2 | 16 | CASSLIRTSETDTQYF
TRBV6-5 | 14 | CASSYRGQGLGYTF
TRBV4-2 | 15 | CASSRTTGYLEKLFF
TRBV15 | 15 | CATSRSRDRGLEQYF
TRBV11-2 | 11 | CASSPKHEQYF
TRBV14 | 12 | CASSQVSGTQYF